This T cell receptor beta chain was recorded in a study of early T cells in non-severe SARS-CoV-2 infection. Overall study: It was bulk RNA from unsorted whole blood that was sequenced, and the chains were unpaired.

The germline V gene encodes CDR1 SGHVS and CDR2 FQNEAQ. The CDR3 is 17 residues long. V lost 4 bases and J lost 0; bases outside the gene matches: 12. General study points: Reliance on VDJdb matching favored anti-spike CD8 responses; private and CD4 specificities were missed.

With regard to this clonotype: No antigen is known for it.

Unique molecular identifier tags were affixed to discrete cDNA molecules. TCRdb ran MiXCR on the 5' RACE reads and lists one entry per CDR3 protein. The sample consists of around 60,000 distinct CDR3 sequences, approximately 13% of them appearing once. The sequencing sample was made of whole blood. The TCR originated in an adult who was a healthcare worker with PCR-confirmed SARS-CoV-2 infection or an uninfected control (not recorded which). The V gene is TRBV7-8, the J gene TRBJ2-7, with 7 bases that match TRBD1. CDR3 nucleotide sequence: TGTGCCAGCAGCTCATTCACCGGGACAGCAAGCTCCTACGAGCAGTACTTC. Protein sequence: CASSSFTGTASSYEQYF. Full variable domain (missing parts from reference TRBV7-8 and TRBJ2-7): GAGVSQSPRYKVAKRGQDVALRCDPISGHVSLFWYQQALGQGPEFLTYFQNEAQLDKSGLPSDRFFAERPEGSVSTLKIQRTQQEDSAVYLCASSSFTGTASSYEQYFGPGTRLTVT.